These T cell receptor beta chains were read from a single sample in a study of T-cell reconstitution after alpha-beta-depleted transplantation in children. TCRdb called the PCR reads again in MiXCR, with one record for every CDR3 protein. The table records hundreds of thousands of distinct CDR3 sequences, roughly 16% of them present only once. Sequencing used PBMCs, mostly from graft donor cells, obtained 360 days after TCRalphabeta/CD19-depleted stem cell transplant. The receptors were sampled from a boy under two years old who had a stem cell transplant for Wiskott-Aldrich syndrome, so the T cells may come from the graft donor. Each CDR3 is given with its conserved first and last residue. Fields, in order: J gene, V gene, clone size, D gene, CDR3 DNA, CDR3 protein. The D gene is left open where the match is weak. Size values are once, few and many counts, or a class for expanded clones, and some rows have none.

J gene: TRBJ2-4; V gene: TRBV12-3/TRBV12-4; clone size: few; D gene: TRBD1; CDR3 DNA: TGTGCCAGCAGTTTCGTCGACCAGGGGGTTCTAGCCAAAAACATTCAGTACTTC; CDR3 protein: CASSFVDQGVLAKNIQYF
J gene: TRBJ2-1; V gene: TRBV20-1; clone size: few; D gene: TRBD2; CDR3 DNA: TGCAGTGCTTGGACTAGTAACAATGAGCAGTTCTTC; CDR3 protein: CSAWTSNNEQFF
J gene: TRBJ2-7; V gene: TRBV12-3/TRBV12-4; clone size: NA; D gene: NA; CDR3 DNA: TGTGCCAGCAGTATTGTGGGGGAGCAGTACTTC; CDR3 protein: CASSIVGEQYF
J gene: TRBJ2-1; V gene: TRBV12-3/TRBV12-4; clone size: NA; D gene: NA; CDR3 DNA: TGTGCCAGCAGTTTAACCTCCTTACTGCAGTTCTTC; CDR3 protein: CASSLTSLLQFF
J gene: TRBJ2-7; V gene: TRBV2; clone size: NA; D gene: NA; CDR3 DNA: TGTGCCAGCACCAATGGGGTCTACGAGCAGTACTTC; CDR3 protein: CASTNGVYEQYF
J gene: TRBJ2-1; V gene: TRBV2; clone size: NA; D gene: NA; CDR3 DNA: TGTGCCAGCAGGGTGACAACCTACAATGAGCAGTTCTTC; CDR3 protein: CASRVTTYNEQFF
J gene: TRBJ2-7; V gene: TRBV5-1; clone size: NA; D gene: TRBD1; CDR3 DNA: TGCGCCAGCAGCTGGACGACAGGGGAACGCTACGAGCAGTACTTC; CDR3 protein: CASSWTTGERYEQYF
J gene: TRBJ2-7; V gene: TRBV5-1; clone size: NA; D gene: TRBD2; CDR3 DNA: TGCGCCAGCAGCTTGGGGCCTAGCGGGAGCTCCTACGAGCAGTACTTC; CDR3 protein: CASSLGPSGSSYEQYF
J gene: TRBJ1-6; V gene: TRBV27; clone size: NA; D gene: NA; CDR3 DNA: TGTGCCAGCAGGCCGGGATCTTCAAATTCACCCCTCCACTTT; CDR3 protein: CASRPGSSNSPLHF
J gene: TRBJ1-6; V gene: TRBV20-1; clone size: NA; D gene: NA; CDR3 DNA: TGCAGTGCTAGAGAGCCGGGACTTTATAATTCACCCCTCCACTTT; CDR3 protein: CSAREPGLYNSPLHF
J gene: TRBJ1-1; V gene: TRBV29-1; clone size: NA; D gene: NA; CDR3 DNA: TGCAGCGTTAACCAAAGGAAAGCTTTCTTT; CDR3 protein: CSVNQRKAFF
J gene: TRBJ2-1; V gene: TRBV30; clone size: NA; D gene: TRBD1; CDR3 DNA: TGTGCCTGGAGTATGGACAGGCATTATGAGCAGTTCTTC; CDR3 protein: CAWSMDRHYEQFF
J gene: TRBJ2-3; V gene: TRBV12-3/TRBV12-4; clone size: many; D gene: NA; CDR3 DNA: TGTGCCAGCAGTTTTCAGCGCCCTAGCACAGATACGCAGTATTTT; CDR3 protein: CASSFQRPSTDTQYF
J gene: TRBJ2-3; V gene: TRBV20-1; clone size: many; D gene: NA; CDR3 DNA: TGCAGTGCTAGTCGGCAGGGCACAGATACGCAGTATTTT; CDR3 protein: CSASRQGTDTQYF
J gene: TRBJ2-5; V gene: TRBV7-2; clone size: NA; D gene: TRBD2; CDR3 DNA: TGTGCCAGCAGCTTAAGTATCGGGAGGACGCGGGAGACCCAGTACTTC; CDR3 protein: CASSLSIGRTRETQYF
J gene: TRBJ2-7; V gene: TRBV28; clone size: few; D gene: NA; CDR3 DNA: TGTGCCAGCAGTGGAGGATACTCCTACGAGCAGTACTTC; CDR3 protein: CASSGGYSYEQYF
J gene: TRBJ2-5; V gene: TRBV27; clone size: few; D gene: TRBD1; CDR3 DNA: TGTGCCAGCGGACCCAGGGGGCAAGAGACCCAGTACTTC; CDR3 protein: CASGPRGQETQYF
J gene: TRBJ1-5; V gene: TRBV5-6; clone size: NA; D gene: TRBD1; CDR3 DNA: TGTGCCAGCAGCTTGGGGACAGGGATGAGGAATCAGCCCCAGCATTTT; CDR3 protein: CASSLGTGMRNQPQHF
J gene: TRBJ2-7; V gene: TRBV13; clone size: many; D gene: NA; CDR3 DNA: TGTGCCAGCAGCCCCCGGACAGTCTACGAGCAGTACTTC; CDR3 protein: CASSPRTVYEQYF
J gene: TRBJ2-3; V gene: TRBV9; clone size: NA; D gene: NA; CDR3 DNA: TGTGCCAGCAGCGTAGTAGACAGCACAGATACGCAGTATTTT; CDR3 protein: CASSVVDSTDTQYF
J gene: TRBJ1-5; V gene: TRBV6-2/TRBV6-3; clone size: few; D gene: NA; CDR3 DNA: TGTGCCAGCGGAATGACGGACCGAGGGCCCCAGCATTTT; CDR3 protein: CASGMTDRGPQHF
J gene: TRBJ2-5; V gene: TRBV4-1; clone size: few; D gene: NA; CDR3 DNA: TGCGCCAGCAGCCAAGATTCGACACAAGAGACCCAGTACTTC; CDR3 protein: CASSQDSTQETQYF
J gene: TRBJ2-7; V gene: TRBV12-3/TRBV12-4; clone size: NA; D gene: NA; CDR3 DNA: TGTGCCAGCAGCCGGACGCAGTCCTACGAGCAGTACTTC; CDR3 protein: CASSRTQSYEQYF
J gene: TRBJ2-1; V gene: TRBV5-1; clone size: many; D gene: NA; CDR3 DNA: TGCGCCAGCGGCCTAGTGGCGGGTCACAATGAGCAGTTCTTC; CDR3 protein: CASGLVAGHNEQFF
J gene: TRBJ2-7; V gene: TRBV30; clone size: NA; D gene: TRBD2; CDR3 DNA: TGTGCCTCCAAGTCACGCCGAACGACTAGCGGGACCTACGAGCAGTACTTC; CDR3 protein: CASKSRRTTSGTYEQYF
J gene: TRBJ1-3; V gene: TRBV18; clone size: NA; D gene: NA; CDR3 DNA: TGTGCCAGCTCACCGTTCGTCTCGTCGGACACCATATATTTT; CDR3 protein: CASSPFVSSDTIYF
J gene: TRBJ2-3; V gene: TRBV5-4; clone size: few; D gene: NA; CDR3 DNA: TGTGCCAGCAGCGCACGGACTGGCACAGATACGCAGTATTTT; CDR3 protein: CASSARTGTDTQYF
J gene: TRBJ2-5; V gene: TRBV10-3; clone size: NA; D gene: NA; CDR3 DNA: TGTGCCATCAGTGGTTTTTCGGGGGCTGGGGAAGAGACCCAGTACTTC; CDR3 protein: CAISGFSGAGEETQYF
J gene: TRBJ2-1; V gene: TRBV20-1; clone size: NA; D gene: TRBD2; CDR3 DNA: TGCAGTGCCCAAGAACGGTTTTGGGCTAGCGGGAGATACAATGAGCAGTTCTTC; CDR3 protein: CSAQERFWASGRYNEQFF
J gene: TRBJ2-3; V gene: TRBV5-1; clone size: few; D gene: NA; CDR3 DNA: TGCGCCAGCAGCTTGGTATGGGGGTCCACAGATACGCAGTATTTT; CDR3 protein: CASSLVWGSTDTQYF